This T cell receptor (beta chain) was captured in a study of blood T cells in healthy people across ages. Regarding the study as a whole: There was a strong correlation between TCR beta diversity and naive T cell percentage. Compared with aged donors, long-lived donors showed fewer expanded clones, suggesting selection. CMV status of donors was not determined, possibly confounding expanded clonotype changes.

This CDR3 comprises 15 residues. The V end lost 0 bases, the J end lost 7 bases, and 15 bases lay between the germline ends. In germline, CDR1 is SGHTA, CDR2 FQGNSA. Combining a sample-barcoded 5' primer with a J-beta primer mix, a second PCR ran for about 7 to 12 cycles. TCRdb independently ran MiXCR on the 5' RACE reads; one entry per CDR3 protein. The table lists about 570,000 distinct CDR3 sequences, about 25% of them singletons, with around 18% in the top ten. As to this clonotype: Its antigen is unknown.

The clonotype originates from a woman in her sixties or seventies in good health. The specimen sequenced was blood. The chain couples TRBV7-2 to TRBJ1-2; perhaps TRBD1 as D (6 bases). The CDR3 nucleotides are TGTGCCAGCAGCTTAGCGTTACAGGGTGTGAGTGGCTACACCTTC. It translates to CASSLALQGVSGYTF.